This TCR beta chain was observed in a study of T-cell reconstitution after alpha-beta-depleted transplantation in children (dated by TCRdb to about 2016). Background on the whole study: The study quantitatively tracked T-cell immune reconstitution after TCRalphabeta/CD19-depleted allogeneic hematopoietic cell transplantation in children using TCR repertoire profiling.

The receptor library was made with PCR. Sequenced on an Illumina HiSeq 2500. Molecular barcoding was employed in the preparation of TCR libraries, with unique molecular identifiers being used to normalize TCRbeta repertoire quantification. Using fastp trimming at Q25 and MiXCR clonotype assembly, TCRdb reanalyzed the public sequencing data and kept in-frame beta chains. Identical CDR3 proteins give one entry, which carries the most common genes and DNA. In all, the sample holds approximately 430,000 distinct CDR3 sequences, and 16% of those were seen once. The top ten hold approximately 28% of the sample. Concerning this clonotype itself: The target of this receptor is not known. There are no base qualities to consult, and no much larger clone falls within one base.

Results the study describes overall, beyond this receptor: The apparently early alphabetaT-cell count recovery about two months after transplant was reportedly dependent on only several hundred rapidly expanded clones derived from non-depleted graft cells. The high TCRbeta diversity at day 60 in some patients was ascribed to recipient T cells and intrathymic progenitors that had survived conditioning. Hyperexpanded clone frequencies declined over subsequent months; after one year, T-cell counts and TCRbeta diversity were mostly attributed to newly produced T cells.

The CDR3 holds 19 amino acids from the cysteine to the phenylalanine. Kept here is only the CDR3 DNA, which spans 57 bases and is read in frame from base 1. Clipping removes 3 bases from V and 0 bases from J, with 9 as the unmatched junction base count. Looking up the germline V gene yields CDR1 MGHRA and CDR2 YSYEKL. Per the publication, the treatment or condition label means: allogeneic hematopoietic cell transplantation with graft depleted of TCRalphabeta T cells and CD19 B cells. The transplant recipients were children given TCRalphabeta/CD19-depleted allogeneic hematopoietic cell grafts. Rearrangement joined TRBV4-1 to TRBJ2-7; TRBD2 fits 15 bases in the junction. The source material was PBMCs, mostly from graft donor cells, sampled 360 days after TCRalphabeta/CD19-depleted stem cell transplant. The receptor was derived from a boy under two years old who had a stem cell transplant for Wiskott-Aldrich syndrome, so the T cells may come from the graft donor. The nucleotide sequence is TGCGCCAGCAGCCACCAACCGGGACTAGCGGGAGGCCGCTCCTACGAGCAGTACTTC. This encodes CASSHQPGLAGGRSYEQYF.